This TCR beta chain originates from a study of T cells expressing NK-cell markers. CDR3 size: 16 residues. Germline CDR1 and CDR2: SGHTA and FQGTGA. After re-calling the 5' RACE reads, TCRdb lists one entry per CDR3 protein, DNA absent. The table for this sample gives a few hundred thousand distinct CDR3 sequences. This chain connects TRBV7-3 to TRBJ1-1; the TRBD1 assignment by TCRdb is unverifiable without DNA. This clonotype was obtained from a woman in her 50s in good health. What was sequenced was blood T cells: a sorted CD56 or NKG2C T cell subset, CD4+ or CD8+ T cells, or bulk PBMC T cells (not recorded which). The CDR3 here is CASSPQGTGGVTEAFF.